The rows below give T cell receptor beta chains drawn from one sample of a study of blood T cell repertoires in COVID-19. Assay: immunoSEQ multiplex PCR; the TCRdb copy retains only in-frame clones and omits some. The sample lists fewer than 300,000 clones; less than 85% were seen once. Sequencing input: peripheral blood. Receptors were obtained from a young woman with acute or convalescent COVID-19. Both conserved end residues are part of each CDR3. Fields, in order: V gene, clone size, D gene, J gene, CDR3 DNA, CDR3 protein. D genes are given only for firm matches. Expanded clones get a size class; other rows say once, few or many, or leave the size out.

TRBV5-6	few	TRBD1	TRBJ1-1	TGTGCCAGCAGCTGGGGACAGGGTTGGACTGAAGCTTTCTTT	CASSWGQGWTEAFF
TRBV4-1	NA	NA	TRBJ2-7	TGCGCCAGCAGCCAGGGCCGCACCTACGAGCAGTACTTC	CASSQGRTYEQYF
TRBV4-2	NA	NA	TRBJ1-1	TGTGCCAGCAGCCATACAGGGTCTGAGAACACTGAAGCTTTCTTT	CASSHTGSENTEAFF
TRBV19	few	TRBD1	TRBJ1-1	TGTGCCAGTAGTCCCCGGGACAGTGAGGACACTGAAGCTTTCTTT	CASSPRDSEDTEAFF
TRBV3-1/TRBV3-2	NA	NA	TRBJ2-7	NA	CASSQDFGTGILF
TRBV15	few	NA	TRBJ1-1	TGTGCCACCAGCAGCGAGCGATCCCTAGACAGAGAAGCTTTCTTT	CATSSERSLDREAFF
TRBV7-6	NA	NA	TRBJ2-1	TGTGCCAGCAGCTTAGAGGCACAGAGCCTTTTCGATGAGCAGTTCTTC	CASSLEAQSLFDEQFF
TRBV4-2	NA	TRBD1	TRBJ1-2	TGTGCCAGCAGCCAGATGGGACAGGGCGGCGGCTACACCTTC	CASSQMGQGGGYTF
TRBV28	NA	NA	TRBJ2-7	TGTGCCAGCAGTTTGCTGGGGCAGCCCAGCTACGAGCAGTACTTC	CASSLLGQPSYEQYF
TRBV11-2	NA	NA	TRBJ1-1	TGTGCCAGCAGCTTAGATGGGCAGGAAGGGGTATATACTGAAGCTTTCTTT	CASSLDGQEGVYTEAFF
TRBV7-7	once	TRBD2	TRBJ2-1	TGTGCTAGCAGCCTAGGACTAGTGGGGAACAATGAGCAGTTCTTC	CASSLGLVGNNEQFF
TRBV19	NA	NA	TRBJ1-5	TGTGCCAGTAGCACGACAGGTATGGCGGGGCCCCAGCATTTT	CASSTTGMAGPQHF
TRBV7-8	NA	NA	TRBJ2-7	TGTGCCAGCAGCCGAGCCGGCGCGGGTGGCTACGAGCAGTACTTC	CASSRAGAGGYEQYF
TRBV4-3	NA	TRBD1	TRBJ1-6	TGCGCCAGCAGCCAAGAAGCACCGGGACAGGGTGATGGTTATAATTCACCCCTCCACTTT	CASSQEAPGQGDGYNSPLHF
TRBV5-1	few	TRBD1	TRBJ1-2	TGCGCCAGCAGCTTGGATGCAGGGGGAAATAGTGGCTACACCTTC	CASSLDAGGNSGYTF
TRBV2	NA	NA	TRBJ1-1	TGTGCCAGCAGTCAAAACCAGGGTACCACTGAAGCTTTCTTT	CASSQNQGTTEAFF
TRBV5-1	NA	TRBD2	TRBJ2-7	TGCGCCAGCAGCGACGGACTAGCTCTCGAGCAGTACTTC	CASSDGLALEQYF
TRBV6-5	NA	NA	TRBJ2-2	TGTGCCAGCACTTGGCGGGAAGCCGGGGAGCTGTTTTTT	CASTWREAGELFF
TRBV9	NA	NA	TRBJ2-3	TGTGCCAGCAGCGTAGATCGGGTTGGCGGGACTAGCACAGATACGCAGTATTTT	CASSVDRVGGTSTDTQYF
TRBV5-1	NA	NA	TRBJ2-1	TGCGCCAGCAGCCTAAGCACTACCCCCGATGAGCAGTTCTTC	CASSLSTTPDEQFF
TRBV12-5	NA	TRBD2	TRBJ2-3	TGTGCTAGTGGTCTGGGGGAGGGCCACGCAGATACGCAGTATTTT	CASGLGEGHADTQYF
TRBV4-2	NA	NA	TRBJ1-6	TGTGCCAGCAGTCAGTGGCGGTCACCCCTCCACTTT	CASSQWRSPLHF
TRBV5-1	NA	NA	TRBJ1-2	TGCGCCAGCAGCTTGGTAGGGGACTATGGCTACACCTTC	CASSLVGDYGYTF
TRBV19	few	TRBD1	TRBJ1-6	TGTGCCAGTAGTGCCTCGACAGGGTTAAATTCACCCCTCCACTTT	CASSASTGLNSPLHF